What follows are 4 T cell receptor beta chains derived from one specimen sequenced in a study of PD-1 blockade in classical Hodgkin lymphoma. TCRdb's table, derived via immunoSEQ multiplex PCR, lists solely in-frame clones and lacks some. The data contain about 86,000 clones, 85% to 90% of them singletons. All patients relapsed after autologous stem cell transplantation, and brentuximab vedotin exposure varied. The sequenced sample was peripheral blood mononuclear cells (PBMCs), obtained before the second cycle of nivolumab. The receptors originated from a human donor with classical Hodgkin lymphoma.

The DNA for the CDR3 is TGTGCCAGCAGCCAAGATCGAACTAGCGGGAGGTACTCCTACGAGCAGTACTTC. Translation: CASSQDRTSGRYSYEQYF. The V call is TRBV14, the J call TRBJ2-7; TRBD2 aligns across 12 bases. CDR1 SGHDN and CDR2 FVKESK come from the germline V gene. V lost 0 bases to trimming and J lost 0 bases; unmatched junction nucleotides: 6. The length of the CDR3 is 18 residues.

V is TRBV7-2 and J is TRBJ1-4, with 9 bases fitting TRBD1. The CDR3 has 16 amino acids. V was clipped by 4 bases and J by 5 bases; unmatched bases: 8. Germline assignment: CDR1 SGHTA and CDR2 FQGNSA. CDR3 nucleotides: TGTGCCAGCAGCTCGGACAGGGGCGAGTGGAATGAAAAACTGTTTTTT. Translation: CASSSDRGEWNEKLFF.

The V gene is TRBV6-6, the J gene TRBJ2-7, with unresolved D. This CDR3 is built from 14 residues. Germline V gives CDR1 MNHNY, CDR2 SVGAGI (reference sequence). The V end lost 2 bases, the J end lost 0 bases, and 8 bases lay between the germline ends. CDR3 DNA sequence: TGTGCCAGCAGTTACCCCGCACACTCCTACGAGCAGTACTTC. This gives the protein CASSYPAHSYEQYF.

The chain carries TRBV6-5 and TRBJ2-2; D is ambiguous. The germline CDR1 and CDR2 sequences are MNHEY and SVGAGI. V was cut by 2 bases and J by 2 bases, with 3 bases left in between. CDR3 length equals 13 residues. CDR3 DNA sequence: TGTGCCAGCAGTTACGCCAACACCGGGGAGCTGTTTTTT. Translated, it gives CASSYANTGELFF.